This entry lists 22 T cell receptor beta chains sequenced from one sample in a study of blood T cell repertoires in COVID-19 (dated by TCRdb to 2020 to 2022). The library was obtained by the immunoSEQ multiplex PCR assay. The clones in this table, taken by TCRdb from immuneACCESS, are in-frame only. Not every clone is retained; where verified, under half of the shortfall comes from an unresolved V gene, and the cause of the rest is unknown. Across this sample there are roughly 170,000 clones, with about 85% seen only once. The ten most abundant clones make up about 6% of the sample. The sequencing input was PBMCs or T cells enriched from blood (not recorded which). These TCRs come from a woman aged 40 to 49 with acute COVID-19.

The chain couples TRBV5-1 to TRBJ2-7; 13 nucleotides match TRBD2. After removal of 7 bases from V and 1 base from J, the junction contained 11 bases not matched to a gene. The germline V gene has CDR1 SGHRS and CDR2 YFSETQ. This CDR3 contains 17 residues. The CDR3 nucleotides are TGCGCCAGCTCATTAAGGACTAGCGGGAGTCGATCCTACGAGCAGTACTTC. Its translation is CASSLRTSGSRSYEQYF.

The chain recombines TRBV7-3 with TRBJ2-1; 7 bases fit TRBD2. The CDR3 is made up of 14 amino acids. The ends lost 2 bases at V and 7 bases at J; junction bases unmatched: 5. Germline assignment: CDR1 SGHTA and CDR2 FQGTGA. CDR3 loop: CASSLGLAENEQFF. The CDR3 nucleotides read TGTGCCAGCAGCTTAGGGCTAGCGGAAAATGAGCAGTTCTTC.

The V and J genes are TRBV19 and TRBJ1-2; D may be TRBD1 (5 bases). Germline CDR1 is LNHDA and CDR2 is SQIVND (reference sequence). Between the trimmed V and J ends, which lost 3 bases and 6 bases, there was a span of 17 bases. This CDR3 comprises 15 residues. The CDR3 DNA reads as TGTGCCAGTAGTATGGGGCCCGGGCAGGGTCATGGCTACACCTTC. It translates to CASSMGPGQGHGYTF. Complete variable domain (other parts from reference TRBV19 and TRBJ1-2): DGGITQSPKYLFRKEGQNVTLSCEQNLNHDAMYWYRQDPGQGLRLIYYSQIVNDFQKGDIAEGYSVSREKKESFPLTVTSAQKNPTAFYLCASSMGPGQGHGYTFGSGTRLTVV.

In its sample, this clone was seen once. This CDR3 is CASSESAGGVYEQYF. For the CDR3, the DNA is TGCGCCAGCAGTGAGTCTGCGGGAGGGGTCTACGAGCAGTACTTC. V is TRBV10-2 and J is TRBJ2-7, with 9 nucleotides matching TRBD2. The CDR3 is 15 amino acids. The germline gives CDR1 WSHSY, CDR2 SAAADI. Trimming cost V 0 bases and J 3 bases; bases outside gene matches: 3.

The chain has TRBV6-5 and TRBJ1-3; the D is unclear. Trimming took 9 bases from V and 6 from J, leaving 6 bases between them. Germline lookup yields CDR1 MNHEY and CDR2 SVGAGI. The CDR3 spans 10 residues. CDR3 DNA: TGTGCCAGTAGCGAAAACACCATATATTTT. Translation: CASSENTIYF.

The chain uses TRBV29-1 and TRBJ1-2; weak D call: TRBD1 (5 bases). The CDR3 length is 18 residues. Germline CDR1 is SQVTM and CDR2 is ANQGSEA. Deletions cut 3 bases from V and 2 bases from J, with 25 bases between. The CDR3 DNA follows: TGCAGCGTTGACCCGGTAAAGGACATCGCAAAGCCCAACTATGGCTACACCTTC. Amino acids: CSVDPVKDIAKPNYGYTF.

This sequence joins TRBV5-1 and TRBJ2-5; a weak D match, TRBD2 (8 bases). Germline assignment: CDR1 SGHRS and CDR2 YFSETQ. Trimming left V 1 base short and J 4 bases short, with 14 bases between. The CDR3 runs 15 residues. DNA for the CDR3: TGCGCCAGCAGCTTGACAGGGGCGGGGGGAGAGACCCAGTACTTC. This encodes CASSLTGAGGETQYF. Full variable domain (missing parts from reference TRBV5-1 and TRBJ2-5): KAGVTQTPRYLIKTRGQQVTLSCSPISGHRSVSWYQQTPGQGLQFLFEYFSETQRNKGNFPGRFSGRQFSNSRSEMNVSTLELGDSALYLCASSLTGAGGETQYFGPGTRLLVL.

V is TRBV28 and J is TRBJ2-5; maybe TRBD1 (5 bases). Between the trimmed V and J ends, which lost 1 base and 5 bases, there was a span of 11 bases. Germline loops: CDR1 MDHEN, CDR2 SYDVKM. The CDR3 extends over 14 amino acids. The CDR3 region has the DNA TGTGCCAGCAGTTTATTCCAGGGTGGGGAGACCCAGTACTTC. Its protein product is CASSLFQGGETQYF.

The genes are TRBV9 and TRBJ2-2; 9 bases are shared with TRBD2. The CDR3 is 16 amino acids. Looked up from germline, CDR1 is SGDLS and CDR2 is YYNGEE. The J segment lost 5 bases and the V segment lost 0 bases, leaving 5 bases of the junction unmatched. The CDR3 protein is CASSVAPTSGTGELFF. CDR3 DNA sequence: TGTGCCAGCAGCGTAGCTCCCACTAGCGGGACCGGGGAGCTGTTTTTT.

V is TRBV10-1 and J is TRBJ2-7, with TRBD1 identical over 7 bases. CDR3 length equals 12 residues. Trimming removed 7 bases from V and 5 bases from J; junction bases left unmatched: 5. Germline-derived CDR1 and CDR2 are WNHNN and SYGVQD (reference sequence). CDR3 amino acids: CASIKGANEQYV. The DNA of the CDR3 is TGCGCCAGCATTAAGGGGGCTAACGAGCAGTACGTC.

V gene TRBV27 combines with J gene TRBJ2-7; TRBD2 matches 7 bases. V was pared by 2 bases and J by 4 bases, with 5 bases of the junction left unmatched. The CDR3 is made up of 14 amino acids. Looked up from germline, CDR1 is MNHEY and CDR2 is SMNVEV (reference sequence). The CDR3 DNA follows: TGTGCCAGCAGTTTAAAAGCGGGGACTTACGAGCAGTACTTC. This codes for CASSLKAGTYEQYF.

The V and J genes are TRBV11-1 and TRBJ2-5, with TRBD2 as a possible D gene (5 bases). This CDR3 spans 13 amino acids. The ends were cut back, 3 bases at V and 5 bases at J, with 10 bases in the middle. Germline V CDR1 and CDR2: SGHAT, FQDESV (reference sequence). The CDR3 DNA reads TGTGCCAGCAGCTTTCCCGGGAACGAGACCCAGTACTTC. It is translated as CASSFPGNETQYF.

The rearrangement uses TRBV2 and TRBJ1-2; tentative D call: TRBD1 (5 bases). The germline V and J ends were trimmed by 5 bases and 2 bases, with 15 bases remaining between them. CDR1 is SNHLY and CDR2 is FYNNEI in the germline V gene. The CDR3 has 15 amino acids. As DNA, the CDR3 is TGTGCCAGCAGTCTTGCGGGGGGGGAGAACTATGGCTACACCTTC. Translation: CASSLAGGENYGYTF.

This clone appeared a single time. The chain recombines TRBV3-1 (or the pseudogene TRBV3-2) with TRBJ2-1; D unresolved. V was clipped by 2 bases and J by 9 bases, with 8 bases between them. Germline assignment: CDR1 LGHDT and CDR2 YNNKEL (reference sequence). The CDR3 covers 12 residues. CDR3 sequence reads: CASSQRDTEQFF. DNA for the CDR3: TGTGCCAGCAGCCAACGAGATACTGAGCAGTTCTTC.

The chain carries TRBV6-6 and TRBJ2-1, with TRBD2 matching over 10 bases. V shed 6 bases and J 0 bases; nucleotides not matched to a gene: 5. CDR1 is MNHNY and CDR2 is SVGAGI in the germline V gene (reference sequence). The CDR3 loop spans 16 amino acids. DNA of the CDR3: TGTGCCAGCAGCGGACCTAGCGGGAGCTCCTACAATGAGCAGTTCTTC. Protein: CASSGPSGSSYNEQFF.

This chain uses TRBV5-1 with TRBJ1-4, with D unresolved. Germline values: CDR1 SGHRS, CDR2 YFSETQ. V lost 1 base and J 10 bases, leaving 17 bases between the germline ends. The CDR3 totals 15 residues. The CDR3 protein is CASSLMGQREGKLFF. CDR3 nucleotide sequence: TGCGCCAGCAGCTTGATGGGCCAGAGGGAGGGAAAACTGTTTTTT.

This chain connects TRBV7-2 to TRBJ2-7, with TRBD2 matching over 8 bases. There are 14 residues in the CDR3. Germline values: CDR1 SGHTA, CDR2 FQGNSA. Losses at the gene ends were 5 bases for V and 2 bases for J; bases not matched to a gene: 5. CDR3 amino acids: CASSRGGRTYEQYF. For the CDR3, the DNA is TGTGCCAGCAGCCGGGGGGGACGGACCTACGAGCAGTACTTC.

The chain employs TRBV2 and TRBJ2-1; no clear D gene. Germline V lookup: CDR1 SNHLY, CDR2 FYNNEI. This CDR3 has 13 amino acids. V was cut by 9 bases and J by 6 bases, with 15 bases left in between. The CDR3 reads CASSPYSGNEQFF. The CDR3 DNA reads TGTGCCAGTTCCCCCTACAGTGGCAATGAGCAGTTCTTC.

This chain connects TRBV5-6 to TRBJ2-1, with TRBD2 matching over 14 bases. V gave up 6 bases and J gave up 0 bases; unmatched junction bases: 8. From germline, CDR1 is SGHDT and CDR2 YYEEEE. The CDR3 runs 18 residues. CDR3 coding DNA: TGTGCCAGCATTCCGGGACTAGCGGGAGTTTACTCCTACAATGAGCAGTTCTTC. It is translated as CASIPGLAGVYSYNEQFF.

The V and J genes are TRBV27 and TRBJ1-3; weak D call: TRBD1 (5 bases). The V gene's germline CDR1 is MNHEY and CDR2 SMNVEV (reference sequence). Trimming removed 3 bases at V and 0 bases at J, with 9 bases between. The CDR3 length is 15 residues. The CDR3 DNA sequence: TGTGCCAGCAGTTTCCAGGGCCGCTCTGGAAACACCATATATTTT. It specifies CASSFQGRSGNTIYF.

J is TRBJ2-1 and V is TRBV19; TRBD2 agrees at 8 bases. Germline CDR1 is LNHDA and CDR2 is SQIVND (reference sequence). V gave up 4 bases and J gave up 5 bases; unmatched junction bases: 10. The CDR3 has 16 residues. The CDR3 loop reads CASSTPRASGHNEQFF. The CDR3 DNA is TGTGCCAGTAGTACACCAAGGGCTAGCGGGCACAATGAGCAGTTCTTC.

In DNA, the CDR3 is TGTGCCAGTAGTATAGGAATCGGGACAGGGGACCTGCGATATGGGAATCAGCCCCAGCATTTT. Protein product: CASSIGIGTGDLRYGNQPQHF. V and J are TRBV19 and TRBJ1-5; 10 positions match TRBD1. Germline lookup yields CDR1 LNHDA and CDR2 SQIVND (reference sequence). This CDR3 contains 21 residues. J was trimmed by 4 bases and V by 1 base; bases with no gene match: 19. The variable domain in full, completed from reference TRBV19 and TRBJ1-5, reads DGGITQSPKYLFRKEGQNVTLSCEQNLNHDAMYWYRQDPGQGLRLIYYSQIVNDFQKGDIAEGYSVSREKKESFPLTVTSAQKNPTAFYLCASSIGIGTGDLRYGNQPQHFGDGTRLSIL.